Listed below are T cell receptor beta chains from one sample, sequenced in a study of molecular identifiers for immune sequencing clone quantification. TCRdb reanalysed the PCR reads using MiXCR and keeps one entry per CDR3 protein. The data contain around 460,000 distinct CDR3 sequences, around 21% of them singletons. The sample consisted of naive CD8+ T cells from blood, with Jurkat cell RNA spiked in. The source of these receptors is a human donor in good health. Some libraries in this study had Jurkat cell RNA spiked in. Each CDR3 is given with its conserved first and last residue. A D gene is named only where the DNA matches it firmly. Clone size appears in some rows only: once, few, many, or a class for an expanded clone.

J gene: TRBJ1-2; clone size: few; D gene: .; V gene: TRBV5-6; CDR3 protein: CASSLLGEDPYYGYTF; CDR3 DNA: TGTGCCAGCAGCTTACTAGGGGAGGATCCCTACTATGGCTACACCTTC
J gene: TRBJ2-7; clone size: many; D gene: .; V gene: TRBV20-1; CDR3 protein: CSAPLGSPGEQYF; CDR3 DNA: TGCAGTGCTCCCCTTGGGAGTCCCGGCGAGCAGTACTTC
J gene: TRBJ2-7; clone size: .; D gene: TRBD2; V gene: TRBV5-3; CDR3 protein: CASSFGGVVYEQYF; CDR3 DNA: TGTGCCAGCAGCTTCGGGGGGGTGGTCTACGAGCAGTACTTC
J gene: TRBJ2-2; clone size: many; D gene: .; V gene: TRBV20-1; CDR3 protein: CSARPRTGELFF; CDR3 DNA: TGCAGTGCTAGGCCCCGCACCGGGGAGCTGTTTTTT
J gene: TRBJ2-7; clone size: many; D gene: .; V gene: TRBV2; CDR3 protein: CASSESAMTANPRPYEQYF; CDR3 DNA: TGTGCCAGCAGTGAATCCGCTATGACAGCGAACCCCCGCCCGTACGAGCAGTACTTC
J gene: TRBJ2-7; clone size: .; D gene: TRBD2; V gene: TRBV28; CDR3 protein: CASSLLAGDEQYF; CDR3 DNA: TGTGCCAGCAGTCTTTTAGCGGGAGACGAGCAGTACTTC
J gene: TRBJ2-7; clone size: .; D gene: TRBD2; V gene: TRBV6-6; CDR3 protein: CASSYTGLAGVEQYF; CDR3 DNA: TGTGCCAGCAGTTACACAGGACTAGCGGGAGTCGAGCAGTACTTC
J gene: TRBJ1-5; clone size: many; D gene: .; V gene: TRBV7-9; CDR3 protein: CASSKTGGAAQPQHF; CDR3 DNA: TGTGCCAGCAGCAAAACCGGGGGCGCGGCCCAGCCCCAGCATTTT
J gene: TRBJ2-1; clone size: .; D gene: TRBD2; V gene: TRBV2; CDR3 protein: CASSEFSSGHNEQFF; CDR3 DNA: TGTGCCAGCAGTGAATTTTCTAGCGGCCACAATGAGCAGTTCTTC
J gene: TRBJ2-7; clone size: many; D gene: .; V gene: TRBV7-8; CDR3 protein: CASSLDPSVSYEQYF; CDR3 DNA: TGTGCCAGCAGCTTAGACCCGAGCGTCTCCTACGAGCAGTACTTC
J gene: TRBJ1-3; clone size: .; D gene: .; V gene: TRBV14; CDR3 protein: CASSQALRLEDTIYF; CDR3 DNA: TGTGCCAGCAGCCAAGCTTTACGATTAGAAGACACCATATATTTT
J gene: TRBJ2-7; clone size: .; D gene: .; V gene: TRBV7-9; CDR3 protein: CASSLAQETYEQYF; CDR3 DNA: TGTGCCAGCAGCTTAGCTCAGGAAACCTACGAGCAGTACTTC
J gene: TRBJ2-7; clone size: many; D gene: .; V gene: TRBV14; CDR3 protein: CASSQPASNEQYF; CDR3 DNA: TGTGCCAGCAGCCAACCGGCCTCGAACGAGCAGTACTTC
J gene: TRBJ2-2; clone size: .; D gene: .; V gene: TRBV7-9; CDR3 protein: CASSLAVGRLAGELFF; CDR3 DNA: TGTGCCAGCAGCTTAGCCGTGGGGCGCTTGGCCGGGGAGCTGTTTTTT